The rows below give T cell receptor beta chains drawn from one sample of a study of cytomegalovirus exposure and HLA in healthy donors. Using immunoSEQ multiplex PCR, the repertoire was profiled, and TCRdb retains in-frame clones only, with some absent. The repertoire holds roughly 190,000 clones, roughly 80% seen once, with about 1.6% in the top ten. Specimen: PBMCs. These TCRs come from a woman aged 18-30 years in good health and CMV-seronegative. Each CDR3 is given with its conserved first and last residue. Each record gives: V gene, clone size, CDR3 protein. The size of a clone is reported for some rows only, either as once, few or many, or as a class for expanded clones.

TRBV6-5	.	CASSYTSLSYNEQFF
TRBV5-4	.	CASSDYSGTDTEAFF
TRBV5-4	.	CASSLKSSGFLSYEQYF
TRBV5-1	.	CASQREGWDEQFF
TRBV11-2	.	CASSLGQGHLDTQYF
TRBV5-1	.	CASSLDRVGTDTQYF
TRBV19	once	CASSLGLNFNEQYF
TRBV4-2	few	CASSQVSSGTTRHTEAFF
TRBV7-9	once	CASSLEVRDIEQFF
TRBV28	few	CASKGVAGGHPRQETQYF
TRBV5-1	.	CASSLLGAYSGNTIYF
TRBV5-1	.	CASSLAGFGNTEAFF
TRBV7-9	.	CASSPPGGEMRFGNEQFF
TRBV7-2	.	CASSSAGGWRNNEQFF
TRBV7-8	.	CASSHYAGQGDQPQHF
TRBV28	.	CASSVMDRAGNQPQHF
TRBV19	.	CASTGDRGSGNTIYF
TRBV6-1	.	CASSELDRLNTIYF
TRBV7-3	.	CASSLGQGAEQFF
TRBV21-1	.	CASSKGGGLVIIVDSPLHF
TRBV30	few	CASKGTGEYEQYF
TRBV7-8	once	CASSRRSGEQPQHF
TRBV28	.	CASSPPGAGVDTGELFF
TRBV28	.	CASSLSGPGETQYF
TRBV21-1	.	CASSKEVVGRGILAFF
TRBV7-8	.	CASSLGIYGNQPQHF
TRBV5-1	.	CASSLGQGFEQYF
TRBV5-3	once	CARSSFTDKRKAGELFF
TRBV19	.	CASSIGRRDYGYTF
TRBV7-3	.	CASSFLGGRYNEQFF
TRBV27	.	CASSVRGTDTQYF
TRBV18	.	CASSPPTGGYGYTF
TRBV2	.	CASTQTSGGGETQYF
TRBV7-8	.	CASSYSGASTDTQYF
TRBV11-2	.	CASRTIPGLAGLNTGELFF
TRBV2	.	CASSEQGGTNTGELFF
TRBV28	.	CASSPRRGGGTYEQYF
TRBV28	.	CASSYPGTAIYNTDTQYF
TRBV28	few	CASHSRPQHF
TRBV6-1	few	CASGRDSNTEAFF
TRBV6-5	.	CASSQTGGRTFF
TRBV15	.	CATSREGQPSQSYEQYF
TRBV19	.	CASSTDRGSRLRNTIYF
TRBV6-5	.	CASSSPGTTYGYTF
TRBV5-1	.	CASSWDRGIDTEAFF
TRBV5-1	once	CASSWTGIGDSPLHF
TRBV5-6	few	CASSLRTSGFRELFF
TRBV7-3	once	CASSSTSGSGKNIQYF
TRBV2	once	CARSGGNTEAFF
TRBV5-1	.	CASSLSTGDEGEKLFF
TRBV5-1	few	CASSFEGLFYEQYF
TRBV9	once	CASSVGASGAYNEQFF
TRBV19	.	CASRDTVNSETQYF
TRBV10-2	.	CASSQYQGGSTNEKLFF
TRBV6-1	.	CASSSVHRGPYEQYF